The 32 T cell receptor beta chains below come from one sample, sequenced in a study of blood T cells in healthy people across ages. Combining a sample-barcoded 5' primer with a J-beta primer mix, a second PCR ran for 7 to 11 cycles. Each CDR3 protein gets one entry after TCRdb re-called the 5' RACE reads with MiXCR. Counted here are about 1.4 million distinct CDR3 sequences, approximately 60% occurring once; the ten biggest clones make up roughly 7%. Material for sequencing was blood. Receptors originate from a young man in good health.

V is TRBV4-1 and J is TRBJ1-2; maybe TRBD1 (5 bases). V was shortened by 1 base and J by 7 bases, with 10 bases between the two germline ends. Germline loops: CDR1 MGHRA, CDR2 YSYEKL. CDR3 size: 13 residues. In DNA form, the CDR3 reads TGCGCCAGCAGCCAAGCGGACATGTCTGGCTACACCTTC. Its translation: CASSQADMSGYTF.

This chain links TRBV29-1 with TRBJ2-1; D remains unclear. The assigned J gene may be wrong: the sequence end matches TRBJ2-7 better. The CDR3 sequence is 14 residues long. Germline loops: CDR1 SQVTM, CDR2 ANQGSEA. The CDR3 nucleotides read TGCAGCGTTGGCGACCCCTCTCTTTACAATGAGCAGTACTTC. Translation: CSVGDPSLYNEQYF.

CDR3 loop: CASSSGRGVNTEAFF. For the CDR3, the DNA is TGCGCCAGCAGCTCGGGGAGGGGGGTGAACACTGAAGCTTTCTTT. The rearrangement uses TRBV5-1 and TRBJ1-1, with D tentatively TRBD1 (6 bases). In germline, CDR1 is SGHRS, CDR2 YFSETQ. The CDR3 runs to 15 residues. V shed 3 bases and J shed 0 bases, with 12 bases lying between them.

The CDR3 loop reads CASGLPPGQGQYF. Written as DNA, the CDR3 is TGTGCTAGTGGTTTACCACCAGGGCAAGGGCAGTATTTT. The V gene is TRBV12-5, the J gene TRBJ2-3, with TRBD1 as a possible D gene (5 bases). The CDR3 contains 13 residues. The germline V gene encodes CDR1 LGHNT and CDR2 FRNRAP. V lost 3 bases and J lost 11, with 15 bases in between.

CDR3 in DNA: TGTGCCAGCAGTGGGTGGCCGGAGACTAACTATGGCTACACCTTC. Encoded protein: CASSGWPETNYGYTF. The chain uses TRBV6-2 or TRBV6-3 and TRBJ1-2, with D uncertain. Trimming removed 5 bases at V and 0 bases at J, with 13 bases between. CDR3 length equals 15 residues. The germline V gene has CDR1 MNHEY and CDR2 SVGEGT.

The rearrangement links TRBV6-2 or TRBV6-3 to TRBJ2-3; 9 nucleotides align to TRBD2. The trim removed 0 bases at V and 2 bases at J, leaving 6 bases unmatched. The CDR3 runs 17 residues. Per the germline V gene, CDR1 is MNHEY and CDR2 is SVGEGT. This CDR3 is CASSYSASGELTDTQYF. For the CDR3, the DNA is TGTGCCAGCAGTTACTCGGCTAGCGGGGAGCTCACAGATACGCAGTATTTT.

V and J are TRBV29-1 and TRBJ2-1, with 12 positions matching TRBD1. With V trimmed by 2 bases and J by 1 base, 3 bases remained unmatched. CDR3 length: 16 amino acids. CDR1 and CDR2 from the germline V gene are SQVTM and ANQGSEA. CDR3 residues: CSVEKGQGASYNEQFF. The CDR3 nucleotides are TGCAGCGTTGAAAAGGGACAGGGGGCTTCCTACAATGAGCAGTTCTTC.

The V call is TRBV18, the J call TRBJ2-7, with TRBD1 matching over 7 bases. After removal of 4 bases from V and 2 bases from J, the junction contained 8 bases not matched to a gene. CDR1 is KGHSH, CDR2 LQKENI, per germline. This CDR3 has 15 amino acids. The CDR3 DNA follows: TGTGCCAGCTCACTTTCCGGGACAGAAGCCTACGAGCAGTACTTC. It yields the protein CASSLSGTEAYEQYF.

The chain recombines TRBV29-1 with TRBJ1-2, with D unclear. The V gene's germline CDR1 is SQVTM and CDR2 ANQGSEA. Deletions cut 2 bases from V and 7 bases from J, with 5 bases between. The CDR3 loop spans 10 amino acids. CDR3 loop: CSVELSGYTF. The CDR3 DNA reads as TGCAGCGTTGAATTGTCTGGCTACACCTTC.

The chain combines TRBV5-1 with TRBJ2-1, with no clear D. The V gene's germline CDR1 is SGHRS and CDR2 YFSETQ. V was pared by 0 bases and J by 0 bases, with 10 bases between. The length of the CDR3 is 16 residues. Here the CDR3 reads CASSLASWDSYNEQFF. For the CDR3, the DNA is TGCGCCAGCAGCTTGGCAAGTTGGGACTCCTACAATGAGCAGTTCTTC.

The chain uses TRBV20-1 and TRBJ1-5; 8 bases are shared with TRBD1. CDR3 size: 14 residues. In germline, CDR1 is DFQATT, CDR2 SNEGSKA (reference sequence). The junction had 8 bases not matched to a gene; V was cut back by 5 bases and J by 5 bases. This chain's CDR3 is CSAYPGQGHQPQHF. The CDR3 DNA sequence: TGCAGTGCTTACCCCGGACAGGGCCATCAGCCCCAGCATTTT.

This chain connects TRBV25-1 to TRBJ1-4; maybe TRBD1 (6 bases). The CDR3 sequence is 16 residues long. Germline CDR1 and CDR2: MGHDK and SYGVNS. V lost 3 bases, J lost 5 bases, and 16 bases lay in between. The CDR3 region is CASSDSDGGPNEKLFF. The DNA of the CDR3 is TGTGCCAGCAGTGACAGCGACGGGGGGCCGAATGAAAAACTGTTTTTT.

Note on this clonotype: A read error may explain this, as a much larger clone is one base away. The rearrangement links TRBV20-1 to TRBJ1-2; D is uncertain. This CDR3 spans 14 amino acids. CDR1 and CDR2 (germline): DFQATT, SNEGSKA (reference sequence). The germline V and J ends were trimmed by 6 bases and 3 bases, with 17 bases remaining between them. CDR3: CSASIPELHYGYTF. In DNA form, the CDR3 reads TGCAGTGCCAGTATCCCCGAACTGCACTATGGCTACACCTTC.

This chain links TRBV4-3 with TRBJ2-1, with 8 bases identical to TRBD1. The V and J ends lost 3 bases and 0 bases, in that order; junction bases with no gene match: 4. The CDR3 is 16 residues long. CDR1 and CDR2 from the germline V gene are LGHNA and YSLEER. CDR3: CASSHGTGVSYNEQFF. CDR3 bases: TGCGCCAGCAGCCACGGGACAGGAGTCTCCTACAATGAGCAGTTCTTC.

This clonotype was detected a few times. The V gene is TRBV12-3 or TRBV12-4, the J gene TRBJ2-5; D is undetermined. The CDR3 length is 14 residues. V gave up 6 bases and J gave up 2 bases, with 13 bases separating them. The CDR3 here is CASSPHRRQETQYF. The CDR3 DNA reads as TGTGCCAGCAGCCCCCACAGAAGACAAGAGACCCAGTACTTC.

The chain joins TRBV14 to TRBJ1-2; D possibly corresponds to TRBD1 (5 bases). Trimming stripped 1 base from V and 3 bases from J, with 12 bases between. CDR3 size: 15 residues. The germline V gene has CDR1 SGHDN and CDR2 FVKESK. Here the CDR3 reads CASSQVRGDYYGYTF. CDR3 DNA sequence: TGTGCCAGCAGCCAAGTACGAGGGGACTACTATGGCTACACCTTC. The entire variable domain, with the rest obtained from reference TRBV14 and TRBJ1-2, is as follows: EAGVTQFPSHSVIEKGQTVTLRCDPISGHDNLYWYRRVMGKEIKFLLHFVKESKQDESGMPNNRFLAERTGGTYSTLKVQPAELEDSGVYFCASSQVRGDYYGYTFGSGTRLTVV.

This clonotype came up a few times. The chain is built from TRBV29-1 and TRBJ2-7; 12 bases line up with TRBD2. V lost 6 bases and J lost 3; bases outside the gene matches: 6. Per germline, CDR1 SQVTM and CDR2 ANQGSEA. The CDR3 sequence is 14 residues long. The CDR3 DNA sequence: TGCAGCGTGGTTGGACTAGCGGGACTCTACGAGCAGTACTTC. It codes for CSVVGLAGLYEQYF.

The rearrangement uses TRBV15 and TRBJ1-2, with D possibly being TRBD1 (5 bases). The germline V and J ends were trimmed by 4 bases and 2 bases, with 14 bases remaining between them. Germline-derived CDR1 and CDR2 are LNHNV and YYDKDF (reference sequence). There are 15 residues in the CDR3. CDR3 sequence reads: CATSTGTDNNYGYTF. In DNA form, the CDR3 reads TGTGCCACCAGCACAGGGACGGATAACAACTATGGCTACACCTTC.

In DNA, the CDR3 is TGTGCCATCAGTGATGAGACAGAAACCCAGTACTTC. Translation: CAISDETETQYF. The chain has TRBV10-3 and TRBJ2-5, with TRBD1 as a possible D gene (5 bases). The CDR3 spans 12 residues. Trimming removed 3 bases from V and 8 bases from J, with 10 bases in between. In germline, CDR1 is ENHRY, CDR2 SYGVKD.

The chain recombines TRBV9 with TRBJ1-5, with D perhaps matching TRBD1 (6 bases). Germline V gene data show CDR1 as SGDLS and CDR2 as YYNGEE. The V end was cut by 0 bases, the J end by 0 bases, with 25 bases between. The CDR3 extends over 21 amino acids. The CDR3 loop is CASSVGQGMDGGKYSNQPQHF. The CDR3 DNA is TGTGCCAGCAGCGTAGGGCAGGGCATGGATGGGGGCAAATATAGCAATCAGCCCCAGCATTTT.

The gene calls are TRBV11-2 and TRBJ2-5; 10 bases are a match to TRBD1. Germline lookup yields CDR1 SGHAT and CDR2 FQNNGV. V shed 3 bases, J shed 0 bases, and the junction held 1 base outside the gene matches. This CDR3 comprises 15 residues. The DNA for the CDR3 is TGTGCCAGCAGCTTGGACAGGGGGTACCAAGAGACCCAGTACTTC. This encodes CASSLDRGYQETQYF.

V usage is TRBV21-1 and J usage is TRBJ2-3. TRBV21-1 is reported as a pseudogene. This CDR3 is 14 amino acids long. DNA for the CDR3: TGTGCCGCCCACGGGGTTGACCGCACAGATACGCAGTATTTT. Protein product: CAAHGVDRTDTQYF.

This chain uses TRBV6-1 with TRBJ2-6; D is unclear. CDR1 is MNHNS and CDR2 is SASEGT in the germline V gene. This CDR3 comprises 19 residues. V lost 5 bases, J lost 0 bases, and 20 bases lay in between. This CDR3 reads CASSPGSGLAYSGANVLTF. Written as DNA, the CDR3 is TGTGCCAGCAGTCCTGGATCTGGGCTTGCCTACTCTGGGGCCAACGTCCTGACTTTC.

The CDR3 DNA reads as TGTGCCAGCAGTTACTCGATGGGGTATGGCTACACCTTC. This translates into CASSYSMGYGYTF. V and J are TRBV6-5 and TRBJ1-2; D gene ambiguous. Trimming shortened V by 0 bases and J by 5 bases, and 7 bases separated the two germline ends. The germline V gene has CDR1 MNHEY and CDR2 SVGAGI. This CDR3 region has 13 residues.

This chain joins TRBV20-1 and TRBJ2-5; possibly TRBD2 for D (5 bases). Germline lookup yields CDR1 DFQATT and CDR2 SNEGSKA (reference sequence). CDR3 length: 14 amino acids. The germline V and J ends were trimmed by 5 bases and 0 bases, with 13 bases remaining between them. The CDR3 reads CSAATEDYQETQYF. CDR3 nucleotide sequence: TGCAGTGCTGCCACTGAGGACTACCAAGAGACCCAGTACTTC.

In nucleotides, the CDR3 is TGTGCCACCAGTGATTCCTACAGCCTCCAAGAGACCCAGTACTTC. The encoded protein is CATSDSYSLQETQYF. The V gene is TRBV24-1, the J gene TRBJ2-5; no definite D call. From germline, CDR1 is KGHDR and CDR2 SFDVKD. The CDR3 length is 15 residues. V was clipped by 2 bases and J by 1 base, with 10 bases between them.

In this sample, this clonotype turned up a few times. The V and J genes are TRBV7-6 and TRBJ2-1, with 7 bases lining up with TRBD2. The J segment lost 4 bases and the V segment lost 5 bases, leaving 5 bases of the junction unmatched. CDR1 and CDR2 (germline): SGHVS, FNYEAQ. The CDR3 is 14 amino acids. The CDR3, as DNA: TGTGCCAGCAGCGGGGGGGACCTATACAATGAGCAGTTCTTC. Its protein is CASSGGDLYNEQFF.

V gene TRBV6-1 combines with J gene TRBJ2-3; tentatively, D is TRBD2 (6 bases). Trimming removed 6 bases at V and 4 bases at J, with 29 bases between. This CDR3 comprises 19 residues. In germline, CDR1 is MNHNS, CDR2 SASEGT. The DNA for the CDR3 is TGTGCCAGCAGCCAAACCGTGGCTTTGTGGGGGGAGTCCGCAGATACGCAGTATTTT. Its protein product is CASSQTVALWGESADTQYF.

This clonotype was picked up many times. The junction does not match germline at one end; this may be a read error. The rearrangement uses TRBV4-1 and TRBJ2-3, with no clear D. The germline V gene encodes CDR1 MGHRA and CDR2 YSYEKL. The CDR3 sequence is 11 residues long. CDR3: CASSQVDTQYF. CDR3 DNA: TGTGCCAGCAGCCAAGTAGATACGCAGTATTTT.

This clonotype was seen only a few times. The V gene is TRBV6-5, the J gene TRBJ2-1; D is possibly TRBD1 (6 bases). This CDR3 is built from 11 residues. CDR1 is MNHEY and CDR2 is SVGAGI in the germline V gene. Trimming stripped 3 bases from V and 10 bases from J, with 7 bases between. For the CDR3, the DNA is TGTGCCAGCAGTTATGACAGGGAGCAGTTCTTC. Protein: CASSYDREQFF.

This rearrangement joins TRBV20-1 to TRBJ2-1; tentative D call: TRBD2 (6 bases). The CDR3 covers 14 residues. V was shortened by 4 bases and J by 6 bases, with 16 bases between the two germline ends. The germline CDR1 and CDR2 sequences are DFQATT and SNEGSKA (reference sequence). The DNA for the CDR3 is TGCAGTGCTACCCCGGGAGAAGGGGCCAATGAGCAGTTCTTC. Translation gives CSATPGEGANEQFF.

The chain couples TRBV4-1 to TRBJ1-2; the D gene is possibly TRBD1 (6 bases). CDR3 size: 14 residues. Trimming took off 6 bases at V and 3 bases at J, with 14 bases between the two ends. Germline V gene lookup returns CDR1 MGHRA and CDR2 YSYEKL. The CDR3 nucleotides are TGCGCCAGCAGTCAGGGGAAGCATTACTATGGCTACACCTTC. Translation gives CASSQGKHYYGYTF.